This T cell receptor (beta chain) derives from a study of OX40 agonist ivuxolimab in advanced cancers. Across the study: Patients treated during dose escalation were battling hepatocellular carcinoma, melanoma, renal cell or head and neck cancer. Males comprised roughly four fifths of the group, whose mean age was around 62 years (range 23 to 79).

Sampling times: baseline, cycle 4 day 1, cycle 7 day 1. To note about this clone: Its specificity is not known.

General study findings and limits: Circulating CD4+ and CD8+ T cells showed clonal expansion by week 6 at 0.1 to 3.0 mg/kg.

Data came from immunoSEQ multiplex PCR; TCRdb stores just in-frame clones and leaves some out. Of tens of thousands of clones listed, 75% to 90% are singletons. The CDR3 is 15 residues long. The sequenced sample was CD4+ or CD8+ T cells sorted from blood, obtained in a trial of the OX40 agonist ivuxolimab. The sequence derives from an adult with an advanced solid tumor such as melanoma, head and neck, liver or kidney cancer. The chain joins TRBV7-5 to TRBJ2-7; the D call TRBD2 from the table was never checked on the DNA. TRBV7-5 is assigned pseudogene status. The CDR3 loop is CASSFDADFFYEQYF. CDR3 sequence (DNA): TGTGCCAGCAGCTTTGACGCGGATTTTTTCTACGAGCAGTACTTC.